This T cell receptor beta chain was identified in a study of OX40 agonist ivuxolimab in advanced cancers. Study-wide background: An anti-OX40 (CD134) antibody with agonistic activity, ivuxolimab, was administered to patients. Partial responses occurred in Three dose-escalation patients, one with hepatocellular carcinoma and two with cutaneous melanoma. The study's findings and limits: On average, a greater number of expanded clones characterised CD8+ T cells relative to CD4+. There was clonal expansion of CD4+ and CD8+ blood T cells by week 6 at 0.1 to 3.0 mg/kg.

The V gene's germline CDR1 is SGDLS and CDR2 YYNGEE. The CDR3 consists of 15 residues. With 0 bases removed from V and 5 bases from J, the gap between germline ends came to 12 bases. Repertoires were generated with immunoSEQ multiplex PCR, while TCRdb's copy carries only in-frame clones and drops some. The sample holds approximately 25,000 clones, 81% seen once. A remark on this clone: The antigen is unknown.

This TCR derives from an adult with an advanced solid tumor such as melanoma, head and neck, liver or kidney cancer. Sequenced material: CD4+ or CD8+ T cells sorted from blood, taken in a trial of the OX40 agonist ivuxolimab. This chain joins TRBV9 and TRBJ2-1; no clear D. CDR3 loop: CASSVDLGKNNEQFF. CDR3 DNA: TGTGCCAGCAGCGTAGACCTCGGTAAAAACAATGAGCAGTTCTTC.